This T cell receptor beta chain comes out of a study of response to subunit inactivated influenza vaccine. The germline V gene has CDR1 SGHTA and CDR2 FQGNSA. With V trimmed by 0 bases and J by 8 bases, 4 bases remained unmatched. CDR3 length: 15 residues. Of note for this clonotype: Its antigen is as yet unknown.

MiXCR, run by TCRdb on the RT-PCR reads, gives a single entry per CDR3 protein. The sample contains 450,000 to 550,000 distinct CDR3 sequences, about 25% of which appear only once. Regarding the study as a whole: With each seasonal influenza vaccination, the authors suggested, few new T cells are recruited.

The TCR sequence derives from a middle-aged man who received an inactivated influenza vaccine. Sequenced here: CD4+ T cells sorted from PBMCs, sampled about 5 days after vaccination. V gene TRBV7-2 combines with J gene TRBJ2-3, with TRBD1 matching 11 bases. CDR3 DNA: TGTGCCAGCAGCTTAGCGGGACAGGGGGTTGTTACGCAGTATTTT. As protein: CASSLAGQGVVTQYF.